This T cell receptor beta chain was identified during a study of CD8+ T cells in alopecia areata. cDNA reverse transcribed from extracted RNA served as the sequencing template. Profiled with immunoSEQ multiplex PCR; TCRdb holds only in-frame clones, not every one. The sample includes 35,000 to 50,000 clones, 50% to 70% seen only once; the top ten take 20% to 25%. Treatment described: oral pan-JAK inhibitor, 5-10 mg twice daily. The CDR3 extends over 11 amino acids. Germline CDR1 is SQVTM and CDR2 is ANQGSEA. Unmatched junction bases numbered 5, after V lost 4 bases and J lost 9 bases. The clonotype originates from a human donor with alopecia areata. The sequences come from CD8+ T cells sorted from blood, collected at week 4, from a patient treated with tofacitinib. The chain carries TRBV29-1 and TRBJ2-7, with TRBD1 matching over 8 bases. This CDR3 reads CSVVTGAGQYF. Written as DNA, the CDR3 is TGCAGCGTTGTGACAGGGGCTGGGCAGTACTTC.